This TCR beta chain was found in a study of Graves' ophthalmopathy and Graves' hyperthyroidism (dated by TCRdb to about 2018). Describing the broader study: Peripheral blood was collected before any treatment was given, at the time of initial diagnosis. In about six hyperthyroidism patients, the T-cell repertoires found in thyroid tissue were compared with those found in blood. To explore V-J signatures distinguishing ophthalmopathy from hyperthyroidism, a discovery set of about a hundred patients (around 44 ophthalmopathy, 55 to 60 stable hyperthyroidism) was enrolled. In total, approximately 130 blood samples were TCR-sequenced: approximately 42 ophthalmopathy, 80 or so hyperthyroidism and roughly 17 hyperthyroidism-to-ophthalmopathy patients. TCR beta repertoire signatures were used to distinguish Graves' ophthalmopathy from Graves' hyperthyroidism and to predict progression to ophthalmopathy. Once sampling was done, hyperthyroidism patients were given methimazole at a starting dose of 30 mg daily, while ophthalmopathy patients were given high-dose intravenous methylprednisolone. The independent validation cohort included approximately 19 hyperthyroidism patients plus 17 patients who later progressed from hyperthyroidism to ophthalmopathy. The approximately 100 discovery patients were divided at random into training and test sets in a 7:3 ratio.

Regarding this clonotype: This receptor's antigen is unknown. It has no much larger one-base neighbor in the sample; base qualities were not kept.

For CDR1 and CDR2, the germline V gene lists SQVTM and ANQGSEA. V is pruned by 2 bases and J by 6 bases, leaving 3 bases of the junction without a gene match. The CDR3 measures 13 amino acids from cysteine to phenylalanine. The retained sequence is limited to the CDR3, 39 bases, with the frame set at the first base. For repertoire sequencing, the TCR beta CDR3 regions were amplified from RNA transcripts. HTBI primers and the Qiagen OneStep RT-PCR kit were used in a first-round RT-PCR, which was followed by a second-round multiplex PCR, size selection and purification. Sequencing of the libraries was carried out on an Illumina HiSeq2000 in paired-end mode with 100 bp reads. In the original analysis: Reads were processed with SOAPnuke, discarding reads with adapters, uncalled bases, mean Phred below 15, or no exact constant-primer or identifier match. COPE v1.2.5 was used to merge the high-quality paired reads. Each unique nucleotide sequence was treated as a clonotype, and MiTCR v1.1 was used to align the clonotypes to the IMGT TRB V, D and J references. Analysis was restricted to V-J combinations with a frequency above 0.0001, which covered 98% to 99.2% of repertoires. For each V-J combination, a TCR clonal expansion and chaos score was defined as F50 clonal expansion divided by the chaos observed in the TCRdist matrix. Welch's t-statistics and random forest were used to reduce the features to approximately 13 V-J combinations, which were then used as input to a naive Bayes classifier. The similarity between thyroid and blood repertoires was quantified using the Morisita-Horn index. The raw public data were reprocessed by TCRdb itself: fastp quality trimming at Q25, MiXCR clonotype calling, in-frame beta chains only. CDR3 protein duplicates are merged, each entry listing the most common genes and DNA. The V and J calls follow TCRdb's processing rather than the paper's. The sample data list 680,000 or so distinct CDR3 sequences, and 22% of these were observed just once. The ten largest clonotypes hold approximately 6.5% of the sample.

A patient counted as having stable hyperthyroidism if there was no progression to ophthalmopathy within 18 months of follow-up. The hyperthyroidism patients were 18 to 65 years old and newly diagnosed, with a disease duration of less than 2 months. Patients were excluded if they had other autoimmune diseases, uncontrolled infections, pregnancy or lactation. Clinical symptoms, serum thyroxine, TRAb, thyroid ultrasound and orbital computed tomography were used for diagnosis. PBMCs were isolated from about 9 ml of fresh peripheral blood by Ficoll-Paque density gradient centrifugation. Total RNA was extracted with Trizol reagent and quality-checked on an Agilent 2100 Bioanalyzer. Overall results and qualifications from the work: No statistical method was used to predetermine the sample size, and group allocation was not hidden from the investigators. Most expanded thyroid clonotypes with a frequency above 0.001 also appeared in blood, which suggests that blood repertoires may reflect the immune response in the thyroid. In validation, the model predicted ophthalmopathy progression with over 60% sensitivity and roughly 72% specificity; some 13 predicted patients were CT-confirmed with GO in a median of about 6.2 months. Ophthalmopathy was separated from stable hyperthyroidism by the 13-signature model with about 88% sensitivity and roughly 83% specificity in cross-validation and with 80%/75% in the test set.

The TCR was taken from a woman younger than 35 with stable Graves' hyperthyroidism. Some clones in this sample may be carry-over from other donors' samples. Donor details come from another sample of the same person, matched by shared clones. The V and J genes are TRBV29-1 and TRBJ2-2, with 7 bases aligning to TRBD1. What was sequenced was peripheral blood. This receptor has the CDR3 CSVERDSAGELFF. The nucleotides are TGCAGCGTTGAACGGGACAGTGCCGGGGAGCTGTTTTTT.